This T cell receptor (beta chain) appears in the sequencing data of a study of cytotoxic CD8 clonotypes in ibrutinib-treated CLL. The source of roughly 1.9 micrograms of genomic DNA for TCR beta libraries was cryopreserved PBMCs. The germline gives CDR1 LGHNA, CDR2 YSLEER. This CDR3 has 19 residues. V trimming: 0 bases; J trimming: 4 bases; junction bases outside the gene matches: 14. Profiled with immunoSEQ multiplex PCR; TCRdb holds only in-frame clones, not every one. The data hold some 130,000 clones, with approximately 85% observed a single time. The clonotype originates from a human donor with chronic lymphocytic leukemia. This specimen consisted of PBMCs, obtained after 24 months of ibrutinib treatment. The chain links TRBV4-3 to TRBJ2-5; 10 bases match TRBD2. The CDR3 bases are TGCGCCAGCAGCCAAGATGGAAGCGGGGGGGCCGCTGCGTTAGAGACCCAGTACTTC. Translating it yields CASSQDGSGGAAALETQYF.